This passage covers 3 T cell receptor beta chains from one sample sequenced in a study of T-cell reconstitution after alpha-beta-depleted transplantation in children. A TCRbeta library incorporating unique molecular identifiers was prepared. TCRdb processed the PCR reads anew with MiXCR; each CDR3 protein has one entry. The profile shows a few hundred thousand distinct CDR3 sequences, about a quarter of them singletons. The starting material was PBMCs, obtained before TCRalphabeta/CD19-depleted stem cell transplant. Receptors were obtained from a boy younger than two with Wiskott-Aldrich syndrome, due to receive a stem cell transplant.

This clonotype was counted a single time. The chain joins TRBV4-1 to TRBJ2-7; 9 nucleotides align to TRBD2. Trimming at V came to 0 bases and at J to 6 bases, leaving 18 bases not matched to a gene. The germline V gene encodes CDR1 MGHRA and CDR2 YSYEKL. The CDR3 spans 19 residues. The CDR3 bases are TGCGCCAGCAGCCAAGATTGGGCTAGCGGGAAGGGCAGGGTTGGCGAGCAGTACTTC. Its translation is CASSQDWASGKGRVGEQYF.

In this sample, this clonotype turned up once. The J gene is TRBJ2-7, the V gene TRBV12-3 or TRBV12-4, with 9 bases aligning to TRBD2. This CDR3 comprises 14 residues. The trim removed 2 bases at V and 4 bases at J, leaving 3 bases unmatched. CDR3 DNA: TGTGCCAGCAGTTTATGGCGGGAGGGGTACGAGCAGTACTTC. It codes for CASSLWREGYEQYF.

This clonotype has more than one count but fewer than ten. The chain carries TRBV5-1 and TRBJ2-7; perhaps TRBD1 as D (5 bases). V was clipped by 4 bases and J by 3 bases, with 14 bases between them. The CDR3 length is 14 residues. CDR1 and CDR2 (germline): SGHRS, YFSETQ. The CDR3 loop is CASSRREGDYEQYF. The CDR3 DNA is TGCGCCAGCAGCCGCAGGGAAGGTGACTACGAGCAGTACTTC. The whole variable domain, filled in from reference TRBV5-1 and TRBJ2-7, reads KAGVTQTPRYLIKTRGQQVTLSCSPISGHRSVSWYQQTPGQGLQFLFEYFSETQRNKGNFPGRFSGRQFSNSRSEMNVSTLELGDSALYLCASSRREGDYEQYFGPGTRLTVT.